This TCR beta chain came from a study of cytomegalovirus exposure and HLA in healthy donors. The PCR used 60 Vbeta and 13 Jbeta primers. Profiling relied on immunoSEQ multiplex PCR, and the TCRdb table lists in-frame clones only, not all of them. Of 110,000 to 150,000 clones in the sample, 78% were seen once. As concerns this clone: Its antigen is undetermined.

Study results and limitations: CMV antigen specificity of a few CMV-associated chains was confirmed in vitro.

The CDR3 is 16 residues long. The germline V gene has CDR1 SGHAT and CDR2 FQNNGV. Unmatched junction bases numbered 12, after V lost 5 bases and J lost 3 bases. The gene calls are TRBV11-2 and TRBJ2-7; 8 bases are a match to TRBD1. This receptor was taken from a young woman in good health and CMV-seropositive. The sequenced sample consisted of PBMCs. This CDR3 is CASSPNPRQGFYEQYF. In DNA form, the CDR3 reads TGTGCCAGCAGCCCAAACCCCAGACAGGGGTTCTACGAGCAGTACTTC.